These 16 T cell receptor beta chains were all obtained from the same sample, sequenced in a study of response to subunit inactivated influenza vaccine. TCRdb re-derived calls from the RT-PCR reads in MiXCR, one entry per CDR3 protein. The sample has fewer than 600,000 distinct CDR3 sequences; roughly 7.9% are singletons. The material was PBMCs from blood, obtained less than 30 months after vaccination. The receptors were sampled from a man between 50 and 70 years old who received an inactivated influenza vaccine.

As for this clonotype: Relative to the germline gene, one junction end is altered; a read error may explain this. DNA of the CDR3: TGTGCTAGCAGCGGCAGCCCGGTTACAGCTGACTACAATGAGCAGTTCTTC. Translation gives CASSGSPVTADYNEQFF. The rearrangement uses TRBV7-8 and TRBJ2-1; D possibly corresponds to TRBD2 (5 bases). This CDR3 comprises 17 residues. Germline V CDR1 and CDR2: SGHVS, FQNEAQ. The full variable domain, with the rest looked up from reference TRBV7-8 and TRBJ2-1, is GAGVSQSPRYKVAKRGQDVALRCDPISGHVSLFWYQQALGQGPEFLTYFQNEAQLDKSGLPSDRFFAERPEGSVSTLKIQRTQQEDSAVYLCASSGSPVTADYNEQFFGPGTRLTVL.

This clonotype was counted at least ten times. The chain couples TRBV3-1 to TRBJ1-5; D gene unclear. In germline, CDR1 is LGHDT, CDR2 YNNKEL (reference sequence). The CDR3 totals 14 residues. Trimming left V 4 bases short and J 0 bases short, with 7 bases between. The CDR3 DNA follows: TGTGCCAGCAGCCTAGCTTATAGCAATCAGCCCCAGCATTTT. This encodes CASSLAYSNQPQHF.

This clonotype was seen ten or more times. The gene calls are TRBV29-1 and TRBJ2-7; TRBD1 agrees at 9 bases. The ends lost 4 bases at V and 8 bases at J; junction bases unmatched: 9. CDR1 and CDR2 (germline): SQVTM, ANQGSEA. CDR3 length: 13 amino acids. The CDR3 loop reads CSVASLGQGKQYF. CDR3 bases: TGCAGCGTTGCGTCGTTGGGACAGGGAAAGCAGTACTTC.

This clonotype occurred a few times. This chain connects TRBV11-2 to TRBJ2-2, with D hard to call. The CDR3 extends over 13 amino acids. V was shortened by 6 bases and J by 2 bases, with 7 bases between the two germline ends. The germline gives CDR1 SGHAT, CDR2 FQNNGV. The CDR3 DNA reads TGTGCCAGCAGGGAACGTAACACCGGGGAGCTGTTTTTT. Translation: CASRERNTGELFF.

The chain couples TRBV12-3 or TRBV12-4 to TRBJ1-5; 7 positions agree with TRBD1. The CDR3 has 14 residues. The V and J ends lost 4 bases and 4 bases, in that order; junction bases with no gene match: 4. CDR3 sequence reads: CASSWDSFNQPQHF. For the CDR3, the DNA is TGTGCCAGCAGTTGGGACAGTTTTAATCAGCCCCAGCATTTT.

At least ten counts were recorded for this clonotype. The rearrangement joins TRBV28 to TRBJ2-5; D is tentatively TRBD1 or TRBD2 (5 bases each). The germline CDR1 and CDR2 sequences are MDHEN and SYDVKM. V was shortened by 6 bases and J by 7 bases, with 12 bases between the two germline ends. The CDR3 covers 12 residues. The CDR3 bases are TGTGCCAGCAGCCCCGGGGCGGGGACCCAGTACTTC. This codes for CASSPGAGTQYF.

A few counts support this clonotype. The V and J genes are TRBV9 and TRBJ2-5, with 7 positions matching TRBD2. The ends lost 7 bases at V and 4 bases at J; junction bases unmatched: 16. CDR1 SGDLS and CDR2 YYNGEE come from the germline V gene. CDR3 length equals 16 residues. The CDR3 bases are TGTGCCAGCTCCAAGGGAGGGAGGTTTCTGGGAGAGACCCAGTACTTC. It specifies CASSKGGRFLGETQYF.

At least ten counts were recorded for this clonotype. The V call is TRBV4-1, the J call TRBJ2-7; weak D call: TRBD2 (6 bases). This CDR3 comprises 14 residues. Germline V gene data show CDR1 as MGHRA and CDR2 as YSYEKL. Trimming pared 1 base from V and 8 bases from J, leaving 15 bases between. The CDR3 bases are TGCGCCAGCAGCCAAGGCGGGACTGCAGATAAGCAGTACTTC. Protein: CASSQGGTADKQYF.

This clonotype came up a few times. The gene calls are TRBV29-1 and TRBJ2-5, with 7 bases lining up with TRBD1. The CDR3 sequence is 13 residues long. Germline loops: CDR1 SQVTM, CDR2 ANQGSEA. V shed 6 bases and J 2 bases; nucleotides not matched to a gene: 6. CDR3 DNA sequence: TGCAGCGTCCGGGACAGTACACAAGAGACCCAGTACTTC. Protein product: CSVRDSTQETQYF. The full variable domain, completed using reference TRBV29-1 and TRBJ2-5, is SAVISQKPSRDICQRGTSLTIQCQVDSQVTMMFWYRQQPGQSLTLIATANQGSEATYESGFVIDKFPISRPNLTFSTLTVSNMSPEDSSIYLCSVRDSTQETQYFGPGTRLLVL.

The V gene is TRBV20-1, the J gene TRBJ2-7, with TRBD1 matching 7 bases. Looked up from germline, CDR1 is DFQATT and CDR2 is SNEGSKA (reference sequence). V was clipped by 5 bases and J by 3 bases; unmatched bases: 4. There are 12 residues in the CDR3. CDR3 sequence: CSADRQGYEQYF. The CDR3 DNA follows: TGCAGTGCTGATCGACAGGGCTACGAGCAGTACTTC.

This clonotype was counted a few times. This chain uses TRBV15 with TRBJ2-3; 10 positions match TRBD2. Per the germline V gene, CDR1 is LNHNV and CDR2 is YYDKDF (reference sequence). The CDR3 has 21 amino acids. The ends lost 0 bases at V and 1 base at J; junction bases unmatched: 16. The DNA of the CDR3 is TGTGCCACCAGCAGAGATAGAACTTTTGGAGCGGGAGGGCAAGGCACAGATACGCAGTATTTT. The encoded protein is CATSRDRTFGAGGQGTDTQYF.

The chain is built from TRBV5-1 and TRBJ2-1, with 11 bases aligning to TRBD2. The CDR3 is 17 residues long. J gave up 0 bases and V 1 base, and 3 bases lay outside the gene matches. Per the germline V gene, CDR1 is SGHRS and CDR2 is YFSETQ. The CDR3 loop reads CASSLQLAGASYNEQFF. CDR3 nucleotide sequence: TGCGCCAGCAGCTTGCAACTAGCGGGAGCCTCCTACAATGAGCAGTTCTTC.

V and J are TRBV7-2 and TRBJ1-1, with D maybe TRBD1 (6 bases). V lost 5 bases and J lost 4, with 14 bases in between. This CDR3 is 14 amino acids long. Germline CDR1 and CDR2: SGHTA and FQGNSA. This chain's CDR3 is CASSRSGGPTEAFF. The CDR3 DNA follows: TGTGCCAGCAGCCGGAGTGGGGGGCCCACTGAAGCTTTCTTT.

This chain uses TRBV28 with TRBJ2-1; D ambiguous. V shed 4 bases and J shed 9 bases, with 13 bases lying between them. The CDR3 covers 13 residues. CDR1 is MDHEN, CDR2 SYDVKM, per germline. The CDR3 sequence is CASSSPSGGEQFF. CDR3 in DNA: TGTGCCAGCAGTTCCCCCTCTGGTGGTGAGCAGTTCTTC.

The rearrangement uses TRBV6-2 or TRBV6-3 and TRBJ2-5; 11 nucleotides agree with TRBD2. This CDR3 comprises 13 residues. The germline V gene has CDR1 MNHEY and CDR2 SVGEGT. Germline trimming cut 6 bases from V and 7 bases from J; bases unmatched to any gene: 4. CDR3 protein: CASRTSGERTQYF. In nucleotides, the CDR3 is TGTGCCAGCAGGACTAGCGGGGAACGGACCCAGTACTTC.

This clonotype was recorded a few times. The gene calls are TRBV15 and TRBJ2-7, with no clear D. Trimming stripped 0 bases from V and 2 bases from J, with 8 bases between. This CDR3 region has 14 residues. Germline values: CDR1 LNHNV, CDR2 YYDKDF (reference sequence). This CDR3 is CATSRDSGAYEQYF. Here the CDR3 DNA reads TGTGCCACCAGCAGAGACAGTGGGGCCTACGAGCAGTACTTC.